The 9 T cell receptor beta chains in this list originate from one sample, sequenced in a study of T cells expressing NK-cell markers. TCRdb re-called the 5' RACE reads and catalogs CDR3 proteins one per entry, DNA excluded. The sample totals 400,000 or so distinct CDR3 sequences. Sequencing was performed on blood T cells: a sorted CD56 or NKG2C T cell subset, CD4+ or CD8+ T cells, or bulk PBMC T cells (not recorded which). These receptors were obtained from a woman aged 50 to 60 in good health.

The V gene is TRBV14, the J gene TRBJ2-5; TCRdb returns TRBD1, unconfirmable since there is no DNA. Per germline, CDR1 SGHDN and CDR2 FVKESK. The CDR3 has 16 amino acids. The CDR3 is CASSLESGDAIETQYF.

V and J are TRBV5-1 and TRBJ2-7; TCRdb's D gene call, TRBD2, goes unchecked for lack of DNA. The germline CDR1 and CDR2 sequences are SGHRS and YFSETQ. The CDR3 is made up of 15 amino acids. The CDR3 sequence is CASRWEVRVLDEQYF.

The V call is TRBV5-1, the J call TRBJ2-2. Germline V gives CDR1 SGHRS, CDR2 YFSETQ. The CDR3 extends over 16 amino acids. The CDR3 protein is CASSPQGNANTGELFF.

The chain has TRBV7-2 and TRBJ1-2; checking the TCRdb D call of TRBD1 is not possible without DNA. Germline V gene sequence: CDR1 SGHTA, CDR2 FQGNSA. The CDR3 contains 15 residues. The chain's CDR3 is CASRPRTGGGYGYTF.

This sequence joins TRBV12-3 or TRBV12-4 and TRBJ1-1; without DNA, the TCRdb call of TRBD1 cannot be checked. The CDR3 runs to 14 residues. The CDR3: CASRRDRDFSEAFF.

V and J are TRBV6-5 and TRBJ1-1; TCRdb calls TRBD1, which cannot be checked without DNA. The CDR3 runs to 15 residues. Germline lookup yields CDR1 MNHEY and CDR2 SVGAGI. The CDR3 sequence is CASSYEQGARTEAFF.

V is TRBV24-1 and J is TRBJ2-1; TCRdb's D call of TRBD1 is untestable without DNA. Germline loops: CDR1 KGHDR, CDR2 SFDVKD. The CDR3 is 15 amino acids. CDR3 protein: CATSDLGDSDNEQFF.

The chain employs TRBV12-3 or TRBV12-4 and TRBJ2-1; TCRdb names TRBD1, which stays unverified in the absence of DNA. CDR3 size: 16 residues. The chain's CDR3 is CASSSIDSGLYNEQFF.

This chain joins TRBV24-1 and TRBJ2-1. The germline CDR1 and CDR2 sequences are KGHDR and SFDVKD. The CDR3 length is 12 residues. The CDR3 sequence is CATSVLGNEQFF.